The 27 T cell receptor beta chains below come from one sample, sequenced in a study of identical twins. MiXCR, applied by TCRdb to the 5' RACE reads, yields one record per CDR3 protein. This sample has 700,000 to 950,000 distinct CDR3 sequences, with approximately 13% found just once. The same sample was also used in a study of yellow fever vaccine responses in identical twins.

The sample comprised PBMCs. These receptors were taken from a woman under 30 in good health.

This clonotype was seen only a few times. This sequence joins TRBV20-1 and TRBJ2-1; no reliable D call. V lost 0 bases and J 2 bases, leaving 8 bases between the germline ends. From germline, CDR1 is DFQATT and CDR2 SNEGSKA (reference sequence). This CDR3 spans 14 amino acids. The CDR3 DNA reads TGCAGTGCTAGAGAAGCAGTAACCTACAATGAGCAGTTCTTC. Translated: CSAREAVTYNEQFF.

The sample holds a few counts of this clonotype. The V and J genes are TRBV6-1 and TRBJ2-7; 7 nucleotides match TRBD1. The V gene end was trimmed by 1 base and the J gene end by 5 bases; junction bases not matched to a gene: 5. Germline lookup yields CDR1 MNHNS and CDR2 SASEGT. The CDR3 runs 14 residues. CDR3 in DNA: TGTGCCAGCAGTGAAGACAGGGGTCTTAACGAGCAGTACGTC. Protein: CASSEDRGLNEQYV.

This chain uses TRBV20-1 with TRBJ2-1, with D tentatively TRBD2 (6 bases). CDR3 length equals 12 residues. Germline CDR1 and CDR2: DFQATT and SNEGSKA (reference sequence). In nucleotides, the CDR3 is TGCAGGGGGGACTCCTCCTACAATGAGCAGTTCTTC. This translates into CRGDSSYNEQFF.

This clonotype was observed at least ten times. This rearrangement joins TRBV5-5 to TRBJ1-5, with D tentatively TRBD1 (6 bases). The CDR3 length is 15 residues. Trimming left V 0 bases short and J 3 bases short, with 10 bases between. The germline CDR1 and CDR2 sequences are SGHKS and YYEKEE (reference sequence). Here the CDR3 DNA reads TGTGCCAGCAGCTTGGTAGACAGGTTCAATCAGCCCCAGCATTTT. Translated, it gives CASSLVDRFNQPQHF.

This clonotype was seen a few times. The chain combines TRBV15 with TRBJ2-5; 10 bases are a match to TRBD2. Germline V lookup: CDR1 LNHNV, CDR2 YYDKDF (reference sequence). The CDR3 is 18 amino acids. V shed 1 base and J 2 bases; nucleotides not matched to a gene: 10. The CDR3 DNA follows: TGTGCCACCAGCAGAGTCCCTTGGCTAGCGGGGGCTCAAGAGACCCAGTACTTC. This sequence encodes CATSRVPWLAGAQETQYF.

This clonotype was detected only a few times. The chain employs TRBV20-1 and TRBJ1-6, with D perhaps TRBD1 (6 bases). V was shortened by 5 bases and J by 5 bases, with 13 bases between the two germline ends. This CDR3 comprises 14 residues. Germline CDR1 is DFQATT and CDR2 is SNEGSKA (reference sequence). The CDR3 coding sequence is TGCAGTGCTCCGGGACAATGGAATAATTCACCCCTCCACTTT. Its protein product is CSAPGQWNNSPLHF.

There are many counts of this clonotype. V usage is TRBV19 and J usage is TRBJ1-4; a weak D match, TRBD1 (5 bases). Trimming removed 3 bases at V and 7 bases at J, with 15 bases between. Germline V gene data show CDR1 as LNHDA and CDR2 as SQIVND (reference sequence). This CDR3 contains 15 residues. The DNA for the CDR3 is TGTGCCAGTAGTATCCACCTGGACACGACTGAAAAACTGTTTTTT. Its translation is CASSIHLDTTEKLFF.

This clonotype was counted at least ten times. The V call is TRBV5-1, the J call TRBJ2-7, with 9 bases lining up with TRBD1. Germline V gives CDR1 SGHRS, CDR2 YFSETQ. CDR3 length: 15 residues. The trim removed 5 bases at V and 7 bases at J, leaving 13 bases unmatched. The CDR3 is CASRGTGRKAGEQYF. The CDR3 DNA follows: TGCGCCAGCAGAGGGACAGGGAGAAAGGCGGGAGAGCAGTACTTC. Supplemented by reference TRBV5-1 and TRBJ2-7, the full variable domain reads KAGVTQTPRYLIKTRGQQVTLSCSPISGHRSVSWYQQTPGQGLQFLFEYFSETQRNKGNFPGRFSGRQFSNSRSEMNVSTLELGDSALYLCASRGTGRKAGEQYFGPGTRLTVT.

V usage is TRBV20-1 and J usage is TRBJ2-1; weak D call: TRBD1 (5 bases). The germline CDR1 and CDR2 sequences are DFQATT and SNEGSKA (reference sequence). V lost 0 bases and J 2 bases, leaving 14 bases between the germline ends. CDR3 length: 16 amino acids. In nucleotides, the CDR3 is TGCAGTGCTAGAGATAATCAGGGTAAGACCTACAATGAGCAGTTCTTC. This translates into CSARDNQGKTYNEQFF.

V and J are TRBV2 and TRBJ2-2; D might be TRBD2 (5 bases). This CDR3 has 15 amino acids. The germline V and J ends were trimmed by 3 bases and 0 bases, with 8 bases remaining between them. Per the germline V gene, CDR1 is SNHLY and CDR2 is FYNNEI. The DNA of the CDR3 is TGTGCCAGCAGTGACGCGACTACGAACACCGGGGAGCTGTTTTTT. This encodes CASSDATTNTGELFF.

This chain connects TRBV5-1 to TRBJ1-1; maybe TRBD1 (5 bases). The CDR3 covers 18 residues. V was cut by 0 bases and J by 1 base, with 19 bases left in between. Germline lookup yields CDR1 SGHRS and CDR2 YFSETQ. CDR3 sequence reads: CASSLAGSGNAGNTEAFF. The CDR3 DNA reads as TGCGCCAGCAGCTTGGCAGGGTCAGGGAATGCAGGGAACACTGAAGCTTTCTTT.

The chain couples TRBV12-3 or TRBV12-4 to TRBJ2-1; no firm D call. V shed 4 bases and J shed 9 bases, with 10 bases lying between them. The CDR3 has 12 residues. The CDR3 loop reads CASSWAVAEQFF. For the CDR3, the DNA is TGTGCCAGCAGTTGGGCTGTGGCTGAGCAGTTCTTC.

The chain employs TRBV3-1 and TRBJ2-7, with 7 positions matching TRBD2. V shed 3 bases and J 3 bases; nucleotides not matched to a gene: 8. Germline CDR1 is LGHDT and CDR2 is YNNKEL (reference sequence). The CDR3 sequence is 15 residues long. DNA for the CDR3: TGTGCCAGCAGCCATGCCGGTCTAGCGGACTACGAGCAGTACTTC. It translates to CASSHAGLADYEQYF.

The chain has TRBV25-1 and TRBJ2-3; 8 bases align to TRBD2. The CDR3 is 15 amino acids. CDR1 is MGHDK and CDR2 is SYGVNS in the germline V gene. Trimming cost V 4 bases and J 1 base; bases outside gene matches: 4. The CDR3 here is CASSAARGGTDTQYF. The CDR3 DNA is TGTGCCAGCAGTGCAGCGCGGGGGGGCACAGATACGCAGTATTTT. Full variable domain (missing parts from reference TRBV25-1 and TRBJ2-3): EADIYQTPRYLVIGTGKKITLECSQTMGHDKMYWYQQDPGMELHLIHYSYGVNSTEKGDLSSESTVSRIRTEHFPLTLESARPSHTSQYLCASSAARGGTDTQYFGPGTRLTVL.

This chain connects TRBV29-1 to TRBJ2-1; 8 bases agree with TRBD2. This CDR3 is 12 amino acids long. V dropped 4 bases and J dropped 13; count of bases not matched to a gene: 9. Germline CDR1 reads SQVTM; CDR2 reads ANQGSEA. This chain's CDR3 is CSVAASGLAQFF. As DNA, the CDR3 is TGCAGCGTTGCGGCATCCGGACTAGCTCAGTTCTTC.

This clonotype showed up many times. The V and J genes are TRBV6-1 and TRBJ2-3; 8 nucleotides agree with TRBD2. V gave up 8 bases and J gave up 3 bases; unmatched junction bases: 7. Looked up from germline, CDR1 is MNHNS and CDR2 is SASEGT. CDR3 length: 14 amino acids. The CDR3 protein is CASRAAGATDTQYF. CDR3 sequence (DNA): TGTGCCAGCCGGGCAGCGGGAGCGACAGATACGCAGTATTTT.

Only a few counts were recorded for this clonotype. The chain employs TRBV20-1 and TRBJ2-1; D perhaps matches TRBD2 (5 bases). V gave up 7 bases and J gave up 5 bases, with 9 bases separating them. This CDR3 comprises 11 residues. Germline loops: CDR1 DFQATT, CDR2 SNEGSKA (reference sequence). CDR3 sequence: CSGEKHNEQFF. The CDR3 DNA follows: TGCAGTGGGGAGAAACACAATGAGCAGTTCTTC.

This clonotype came up a few times. The chain recombines TRBV7-2 with TRBJ1-2, with D perhaps TRBD1 (5 bases). Germline V gene data show CDR1 as SGHTA and CDR2 as FQGNSA. With 5 bases removed from V and 1 base from J, the gap between germline ends came to 17 bases. CDR3 length: 16 amino acids. CDR3: CASSPGWLGGNYGYTF. DNA of the CDR3: TGTGCCAGCAGCCCCGGGTGGCTCGGGGGTAACTATGGCTACACCTTC. Combining the CDR3 with reference TRBV7-2 and TRBJ1-2 gives the whole variable domain GAGVSQSPSNKVTEKGKDVELRCDPISGHTALYWYRQSLGQGLEFLIYFQGNSAPDKSGLPSDRFSAERTGGSVSTLTIQRTQQEDSAVYLCASSPGWLGGNYGYTFGSGTRLTVV.

The chain employs TRBV12-3 or TRBV12-4 and TRBJ2-1; the D is unclear. V lost 8 bases to trimming and J lost 7 bases, with 6 bases between them. This CDR3 has 10 amino acids. CDR3 protein: CASARNEQFF. The DNA of the CDR3 is TGTGCCAGCGCACGGAATGAGCAGTTCTTC.

This clonotype was seen more than once but under ten times. V is TRBV4-2 and J is TRBJ2-7, with D possibly TRBD1 on 6 matching bases. CDR3 size: 15 residues. V was cut by 4 bases and J by 6 bases, with 19 bases left in between. Germline V lookup: CDR1 LGHNA, CDR2 YNFKEQ. CDR3 bases: TGTGCCAGCAGCCCACAGGGCCCCCTCCCTAGCGAGCAGTACTTC. Amino acid sequence: CASSPQGPLPSEQYF.

The table lists this clonotype with many counts. The chain uses TRBV4-1 and TRBJ1-6; D may be TRBD1 (5 bases). The CDR3 runs to 16 residues. The germline CDR1 and CDR2 sequences are MGHRA and YSYEKL. Trimming left V 3 bases short and J 6 bases short, with 15 bases between. CDR3 sequence reads: CASSHPSRGTNSPLHF. DNA for the CDR3: TGCGCCAGCAGCCACCCCTCGAGGGGAACTAATTCACCCCTCCACTTT.

CDR3 nucleotides: TGCAGTGCCGACGCCGGGACACCCTCCTACGAGCAGTACGTC. It encodes CSADAGTPSYEQYV. The chain couples TRBV20-1 to TRBJ2-7; tentative D call: TRBD1 (6 bases). The germline V and J ends were trimmed by 6 bases and 0 bases, with 15 bases remaining between them. Germline V gene sequence: CDR1 DFQATT, CDR2 SNEGSKA (reference sequence). CDR3 size: 14 residues.

The chain joins TRBV5-1 to TRBJ2-3; D might be TRBD1 (6 bases). This CDR3 region has 15 residues. Per the germline V gene, CDR1 is SGHRS and CDR2 is YFSETQ. Trimming cost V 4 bases and J 2 bases, with 14 bases left between them. DNA for the CDR3: TGCGCCAGCAGCGAAGGGACAACCTTCACAGATACGCAGTATTTT. Translating it yields CASSEGTTFTDTQYF.

This clonotype showed up just a few times. V usage is TRBV2 and J usage is TRBJ2-3; 9 nucleotides align to TRBD1. This CDR3 comprises 14 residues. The trim removed 4 bases at V and 3 bases at J, leaving 2 bases unmatched. Germline V CDR1 and CDR2: SNHLY, FYNNEI. The chain's CDR3 is CASSGDRVTDTQYF. DNA for the CDR3: TGTGCCAGCAGTGGGGACAGGGTAACAGATACGCAGTATTTT.

The table lists this clonotype with many counts. This chain connects TRBV28 to TRBJ1-1; no firm D call. V lost 3 bases and J 3 bases, leaving 20 bases between the germline ends. The CDR3 extends over 17 amino acids. CDR1 is MDHEN and CDR2 is SYDVKM in the germline V gene. CDR3 nucleotides: TGTGCCAGCAGTTTCGCAAAAGCGGTCCTCGTGGACACTGAAGCTTTCTTT. It translates to CASSFAKAVLVDTEAFF. The entire variable domain, with the rest obtained from reference TRBV28 and TRBJ1-1, is as follows: DVKVTQSSRYLVKRTGEKVFLECVQDMDHENMFWYRQDPGLGLRLIYFSYDVKMKEKGDIPEGYSVSREKKERFSLILESASTNQTSMYLCASSFAKAVLVDTEAFFGQGTRLTVV.

This clonotype occurred a few times. The CDR3 here is CAIPAGGPGNEQFF. The CDR3 bases are TGTGCCATACCAGCGGGAGGGCCGGGCAATGAGCAGTTCTTC. This sequence joins TRBV6-1 and TRBJ2-1; TRBD2 aligns across 10 bases. V gave up 10 bases and J gave up 6 bases; unmatched junction bases: 9. The germline gives CDR1 MNHNS, CDR2 SASEGT. The CDR3 runs to 14 residues.

The sample holds a few counts of this clonotype. The CDR3 reads CASSPREGRYEQYF. Written as DNA, the CDR3 is TGTGCCAGCAGCCCACGGGAGGGCCGATACGAGCAGTACTTC. The chain couples TRBV4-2 to TRBJ2-7; 8 positions agree with TRBD2. This CDR3 has 14 amino acids. Germline loops: CDR1 LGHNA, CDR2 YNFKEQ. The J segment lost 4 bases and the V segment lost 4 bases, leaving 6 bases of the junction unmatched.